This T cell receptor beta chain came from a study of T-cell reconstitution after alpha-beta-depleted transplantation in children. Findings of the study overall: After transplant, at about two months, alpha-beta T cells were reportedly derived from several hundred expanded graft clones.

Worth noting for this clonotype: The antigen remains undetermined.

CDR1 WSHSY and CDR2 SAAADI come from the germline V gene. With 8 bases clipped from V and 4 bases from J, the junction kept 11 bases outside the gene matches. The CDR3 sequence is 16 residues long. The library targeted TCRbeta and was prepared with unique molecular identifiers. One entry per CDR3 protein results from TCRdb running MiXCR on the PCR reads. The repertoire holds over 120,000 distinct CDR3 sequences, with 8.5% to 10% as singletons. The receptor comes from a female patient aged 2-15 years who had a stem cell transplant for congenital amegakaryocytic thrombocytopenia, so the T cells may come from the graft donor. The sequenced sample was PBMCs, mostly from graft donor cells, obtained 180 days after TCRalphabeta/CD19-depleted stem cell transplant. The V gene is TRBV10-2, the J gene TRBJ2-2; 9 bases fit TRBD2. CDR3 in amino acids: CASLLAGGPGTGELFF. CDR3 sequence (DNA): TGCGCCAGCCTCCTCGCGGGAGGGCCGGGCACCGGGGAGCTGTTTTTT.